These 18 T cell receptor beta chains originate from one sample sequenced in a study of cytomegalovirus exposure and HLA in healthy donors. In the PCR, 60 Vbeta and 13 Jbeta primers were used. TCRdb's copy holds only in-frame clones and misses some; the assay was immunoSEQ multiplex PCR. The sample holds 110,000 or so clones, around 70% seen once. The sample consisted of PBMCs. The origin of the receptors is a man under 40 in good health and CMV-seronegative.

The CDR3 loop reads CASSLPGQYSYEQYF. The CDR3 coding sequence is TGTGCCAGCAGCCTACCGGGACAGTACTCCTACGAGCAGTACTTC. The rearrangement joins TRBV11-2 to TRBJ2-7; 7 bases fit TRBD1. This CDR3 comprises 15 residues. Germline assignment: CDR1 SGHAT and CDR2 FQNNGV. Unmatched junction bases numbered 7, after V lost 5 bases and J lost 0 bases.

This chain joins TRBV28 and TRBJ1-1, with TRBD1 matching over 8 bases. Trimming cost V 4 bases and J 5 bases; bases outside gene matches: 9. The CDR3 has 15 amino acids. In germline, CDR1 is MDHEN, CDR2 SYDVKM. The CDR3 sequence is CASSSAGGFGTEAFF. The DNA for the CDR3 is TGTGCCAGCAGTTCCGCAGGGGGCTTTGGAACTGAAGCTTTCTTT.

This CDR3 is CAILAPSTDTQYF. In DNA, the CDR3 is TGTGCCATCTTAGCCCCTAGCACAGATACGCAGTATTTT. This rearrangement joins TRBV28 to TRBJ2-3; unclear D gene. The V end lost 10 bases, the J end lost 0 bases, and 11 bases lay between the germline ends. CDR3 length: 13 residues. Germline lookup yields CDR1 MDHEN and CDR2 SYDVKM.

Worth noting for this clone: Mismatch with germline at one junction end may stem from a read error. The chain employs TRBV7-2 and TRBJ1-6, with 9 bases identical to TRBD1. Germline V CDR1 and CDR2: SGHTA, FQGNSA. The CDR3 consists of 15 residues. The CDR3 sequence: CASNLGDRDNSPLHF. The CDR3 nucleotides read TGTGCCAGCAACTTAGGGGACAGGGATAATTCACCCCTCCACTTT.

For the CDR3, the DNA is TGTGCCAGCAGCACACAGGGGGCATTATATGAAAAACTGTTTTTT. Translated, it gives CASSTQGALYEKLFF. The chain joins TRBV7-2 to TRBJ1-4, with TRBD1 matching over 9 bases. The CDR3 sequence is 15 residues long. The germline V gene encodes CDR1 SGHTA and CDR2 FQGNSA. Trimming cost V 5 bases and J 6 bases; bases outside gene matches: 7.

This clone has only a few counts. This chain uses TRBV5-5 with TRBJ2-7, with TRBD2 matching 14 bases. The J segment lost 3 bases and the V segment lost 4 bases, leaving 6 bases of the junction unmatched. The CDR3 loop spans 16 amino acids. The germline V gene encodes CDR1 SGHKS and CDR2 YYEKEE (reference sequence). The chain's CDR3 is CASSKGLAGGSYEQYF. CDR3 nucleotide sequence: TGTGCCAGCAGCAAAGGACTAGCGGGAGGAAGCTACGAGCAGTACTTC.

The chain couples TRBV6-6 to TRBJ2-5, with 10 positions matching TRBD2. The J segment lost 2 bases and the V segment lost 0 bases, leaving 3 bases of the junction unmatched. The CDR3 has 16 residues. The V gene's germline CDR1 is MNHNY and CDR2 SVGAGI (reference sequence). CDR3 nucleotide sequence: TGTGCCAGCAGTTACTCGTGGACTAGCGGACAAGAGACCCAGTACTTC. Its protein product is CASSYSWTSGQETQYF.

This clone was counted only a few times. The rearrangement joins TRBV19 to TRBJ2-2, with D perhaps matching TRBD2 (6 bases). Looked up from germline, CDR1 is LNHDA and CDR2 is SQIVND (reference sequence). V was pared by 4 bases and J by 1 base, with 13 bases between. The CDR3 sequence is 16 residues long. This chain's CDR3 is CASSRGEAGNTGELFF. CDR3 coding DNA: TGTGCCAGTAGTAGAGGGGAAGCGGGGAACACCGGGGAGCTGTTTTTT.

V usage is TRBV5-4 and J usage is TRBJ2-1, with D perhaps TRBD2 (6 bases). The V end was cut by 1 base, the J end by 5 bases, with 13 bases between. Germline V gene data show CDR1 as SGHNT and CDR2 as YYREEE (reference sequence). The CDR3 loop spans 15 amino acids. This CDR3 is CASSLYSGADNEQFF. In DNA form, the CDR3 reads TGTGCCAGCAGCTTGTATAGCGGAGCCGACAATGAGCAGTTCTTC.

The chain is built from TRBV7-2 and TRBJ1-5, with D tentatively TRBD1 (6 bases). The V and J ends lost 5 bases and 7 bases respectively, with 18 bases between them. CDR3 size: 15 residues. CDR1 and CDR2 (germline): SGHTA, FQGNSA. The CDR3, as DNA: TGTGCCAGCAGCCCCCTCAGGACCCAGGGGCAGCCCCAGCATTTT. Residues: CASSPLRTQGQPQHF.

V and J are TRBV5-4 and TRBJ2-1; 8 positions match TRBD2. The CDR3 is 14 amino acids. V lost 4 bases, J lost 7 bases, and 7 bases stayed unmatched. Germline V CDR1 and CDR2: SGHNT, YYREEE (reference sequence). The CDR3, as DNA: TGTGCCAGCAGCCCCGGGACTAGAAGGAATGAGCAGTTCTTC. Translated, it gives CASSPGTRRNEQFF.

J is TRBJ2-7 and V is TRBV4-1; the D is unclear. The V end lost 1 base, the J end lost 2 bases, and 12 bases lay between the germline ends. This CDR3 is built from 15 residues. Germline V gives CDR1 MGHRA, CDR2 YSYEKL. CDR3 sequence: CASSQVIQPTYEQYF. The CDR3 DNA sequence: TGCGCCAGCAGCCAAGTCATACAGCCAACCTACGAGCAGTACTTC.

The chain is built from TRBV5-5 and TRBJ2-2; 8 positions match TRBD1. CDR1 SGHKS and CDR2 YYEKEE come from the germline V gene (reference sequence). The CDR3 covers 18 residues. J was trimmed by 4 bases and V by 0 bases; bases with no gene match: 11. The CDR3 spells CASSLAGRTGKGTGELFF. DNA of the CDR3: TGTGCCAGCAGCTTGGCCGGAAGGACAGGGAAAGGCACCGGGGAGCTGTTTTTT.

This clone has more than one count but fewer than ten. The chain combines TRBV21-1 with TRBJ2-7; the table's D gene call, TRBD1, was not cross checked with the DNA. TRBV21-1 is given as a pseudogene. The CDR3 extends over 16 amino acids. The CDR3 DNA reads TGTGCCACCAAGAACGAGGGGGACAGGGGGCAACACGAGCAGTACTTC. Translated, it gives CATKNEGDRGQHEQYF.

The chain joins TRBV6-5 to TRBJ2-3, with no clear D. The V end lost 6 bases, the J end lost 1 base, and 14 bases lay between the germline ends. Germline V gene sequence: CDR1 MNHEY, CDR2 SVGAGI. This CDR3 is built from 15 residues. CDR3 protein: CASSRSSPRTDTQYF. CDR3 DNA sequence: TGTGCCAGCAGCCGCTCGAGTCCCCGCACAGATACGCAGTATTTT.

The chain couples TRBV7-9 to TRBJ2-7; TRBD2 matches at 8 bases. This CDR3 has 15 amino acids. Germline V gene sequence: CDR1 SEHNR, CDR2 FQNEAQ (reference sequence). The trim removed 1 base at V and 5 bases at J, leaving 7 bases unmatched. DNA of the CDR3: TGTGCCAGCAGCTTAGGGTCCGGGCGGGAGGACGAGCAGTACTTC. This sequence encodes CASSLGSGREDEQYF.

This clone turned up a few times. This chain connects TRBV27 to TRBJ2-3; D perhaps matches TRBD2 (6 bases). Germline V gene data show CDR1 as MNHEY and CDR2 as SMNVEV (reference sequence). With 1 base removed from V and 3 bases from J, the gap between germline ends came to 14 bases. The CDR3 totals 16 residues. CDR3 region: CASSLLRGGGTDTQYF. In nucleotides, the CDR3 is TGTGCCAGCAGTTTATTACGGGGTGGGGGGACAGATACGCAGTATTTT.

This clone was counted only a few times. The rearrangement links TRBV9 to TRBJ2-6; D unclear. CDR1 SGDLS and CDR2 YYNGEE come from the germline V gene. V was cut by 6 bases and J by 1 base, with 8 bases left in between. The length of the CDR3 is 14 residues. The CDR3 sequence is CASTRASGANVLTF. CDR3 coding DNA: TGTGCCAGCACCCGAGCGTCTGGGGCCAACGTCCTGACTTTC.